The 13 T cell receptor beta chains given below trace back to one sample, sequenced in a study of T cells in Graves' hyperthyroidism and ophthalmopathy. TCR beta CDR3 regions were amplified from RNA transcripts. TCR CDR3 underwent first-round RT-PCR with the HTBI primer set. TCRdb re-analysed the multiplex PCR reads in MiXCR, keeping a single row per CDR3 protein. The sample has over 500,000 distinct CDR3 sequences, about 15% seen once. Sequenced sample: blood. Receptors originate from a woman under 40 with Graves' ophthalmopathy.

The rearrangement uses TRBV28 and TRBJ1-6; 7 nucleotides align to TRBD1. Germline CDR1 reads MDHEN; CDR2 reads SYDVKM. V lost 1 base and J lost 5; bases outside the gene matches: 5. There are 16 residues in the CDR3. The DNA for the CDR3 is TGTGCCAGCAGTTTATTTTACAGGGGCAATAATTCACCCCTCCACTTT. This codes for CASSLFYRGNNSPLHF.

The table lists this clonotype with many counts. This rearrangement joins TRBV11-2 to TRBJ2-1, with a weak D call TRBD2 (5 bases). This CDR3 contains 15 residues. V lost 7 bases, J lost 0 bases, and 13 bases lay in between. Germline V gene data show CDR1 as SGHAT and CDR2 as FQNNGV. The DNA of the CDR3 is TGTGCCAGCACCGCCCGCCGGGGCTCCTACAATGAGCAGTTCTTC. Its protein is CASTARRGSYNEQFF. Supplemented by reference TRBV11-2 and TRBJ2-1, the full variable domain reads EAGVAQSPRYKIIEKRQSVAFWCNPISGHATLYWYQQILGQGPKLLIQFQNNGVVDDSQLPKDRFSAERLKGVDSTLKIQPAKLEDSAVYLCASTARRGSYNEQFFGPGTRLTVL.

This chain joins TRBV5-1 and TRBJ1-4; tentative D call: TRBD1 (5 bases). CDR1 and CDR2 from the germline V gene are SGHRS and YFSETQ. CDR3 length: 15 amino acids. V dropped 4 bases and J dropped 3 bases, with 13 bases sitting between them. CDR3 coding DNA: TGCGCCAGCAGCCTAACCGGGACTCCTAATGAAAAACTGTTTTTT. This sequence encodes CASSLTGTPNEKLFF.

This clonotype showed up many times. This chain links TRBV3-1 with TRBJ1-2; the D is unclear. V was trimmed by 1 base and J by 3 bases, leaving 12 bases between them. The CDR3 extends over 15 amino acids. Germline CDR1 is LGHDT and CDR2 is YNNKEL (reference sequence). The CDR3 bases are TGTGCCAGCAGCCAAGCCTTAACATCGGACTATGGCTACACCTTC. This gives the protein CASSQALTSDYGYTF.

This clonotype was observed a few times. The CDR3 sequence: CAISEFNQPQHF. For the CDR3, the DNA is TGTGCCATCAGTGAGTTTAATCAGCCCCAGCATTTT. The gene calls are TRBV10-3 and TRBJ1-5, with D unresolved. V lost 1 base, J lost 4 bases, and 2 bases lay in between. This CDR3 spans 12 amino acids. The germline V gene encodes CDR1 ENHRY and CDR2 SYGVKD.

At least ten counts were recorded for this clonotype. The rearrangement joins TRBV5-1 to TRBJ2-3; D possibly corresponds to TRBD2 (6 bases). This CDR3 has 18 amino acids. V gave up 4 bases and J gave up 2 bases, with 23 bases separating them. Per the germline V gene, CDR1 is SGHRS and CDR2 is YFSETQ. The CDR3 nucleotides read TGCGCCAGCAGCACGAGTACAGGAGGGAACGCCTACACAGATACGCAGTATTTT. Protein: CASSTSTGGNAYTDTQYF.

This clonotype was seen ten or more times. The J gene is TRBJ2-5, the V gene TRBV20-1; no firm D call. Germline V lookup: CDR1 DFQATT, CDR2 SNEGSKA (reference sequence). Trimming cost V 2 bases and J 4 bases, with 11 bases left between them. The CDR3 runs 13 residues. CDR3 nucleotide sequence: TGCAGTGCTAGAAATGGCCGGGCAGAGACCCAGTACTTC. Protein sequence: CSARNGRAETQYF.

This clonotype was detected only a few times. The V call is TRBV27, the J call TRBJ2-1, with 8 nucleotides matching TRBD2. The V gene's germline CDR1 is MNHEY and CDR2 SMNVEV (reference sequence). The trim removed 4 bases at V and 1 base at J, leaving 6 bases unmatched. CDR3 length: 16 residues. CDR3 in amino acids: CASSYPSGRSYNEQFF. The DNA for the CDR3 is TGTGCCAGCAGTTACCCCAGCGGGAGATCCTACAATGAGCAGTTCTTC.

CDR3 in amino acids: CASSRDMQETQYF. Here the CDR3 DNA reads TGCGCCAGCAGTAGGGACATGCAAGAGACCCAGTACTTC. The gene calls are TRBV5-1 and TRBJ2-5; possible D gene TRBD1, 6 bases. This CDR3 has 13 amino acids. Germline loops: CDR1 SGHRS, CDR2 YFSETQ. The germline V and J ends were trimmed by 5 bases and 2 bases, with 10 bases remaining between them.

This clonotype has at least ten counts. The chain links TRBV20-1 to TRBJ1-5; 8 bases align to TRBD1. V gave up 2 bases and J gave up 3 bases; unmatched junction bases: 9. This CDR3 has 16 residues. The germline V gene encodes CDR1 DFQATT and CDR2 SNEGSKA (reference sequence). The CDR3 sequence is CSARIRQGKPNQPQHF. In nucleotides, the CDR3 is TGCAGTGCTAGAATACGACAGGGGAAGCCCAATCAGCCCCAGCATTTT.

The chain employs TRBV7-3 and TRBJ2-7; 7 bases match TRBD1. CDR1 is SGHTA, CDR2 FQGTGA, per germline. The CDR3 loop spans 13 amino acids. J lost 5 bases, V lost 1 base, and 2 bases had no gene match. CDR3 coding DNA: TGTGCCAGCAGCTTAAGTACAGGGGACGAGCAGTACTTC. Encoded protein: CASSLSTGDEQYF. Using reference TRBV7-3 and TRBJ2-7 for the parts outside the CDR3, the full variable domain is GAGVSQTPSNKVTEKGKYVELRCDPISGHTALYWYRQSLGQGPEFLIYFQGTGAADDSGLPNDRFFAVRPEGSVSTLKIQRTERGDSAVYLCASSLSTGDEQYFGPGTRLTVT.

The chain couples TRBV6-5 to TRBJ2-4; possible D gene TRBD2, 5 bases. CDR1 is MNHEY, CDR2 SVGAGI, per germline. The CDR3 runs to 18 residues. V was shortened by 4 bases and J by 3 bases, with 22 bases between the two germline ends. CDR3 sequence reads: CASSSRTGSVAGKNIQYF. Written as DNA, the CDR3 is TGTGCCAGCAGTTCTAGGACTGGGTCCGTAGCAGGCAAAAACATTCAGTACTTC.

Many counts were recorded for this clonotype. The V gene is TRBV4-2, the J gene TRBJ2-4, with D uncertain. Trimming took 3 bases from V and 2 from J, leaving 17 bases between them. Germline V lookup: CDR1 LGHNA, CDR2 YNFKEQ. The CDR3 spans 17 residues. The CDR3 is CASSHTRLISTKNIQYF. In DNA form, the CDR3 reads TGTGCCAGCAGCCACACCCGGCTAATCAGTACCAAAAACATTCAGTACTTC.